These 3 T cell receptor beta chains originate from one sample sequenced in a study of Ad26.COV2.S vaccination and SARS-CoV-2 variants. The treatment denotes: over 15 received Ad26.COV2.S at low or high dose, single or two shots; roughly five received placebo; per-sample allocation not given. At day 63 after the first vaccine or placebo injection, samples were drawn. Assay used: immunoSEQ multiplex PCR; TCRdb lists only in-frame clones, some missing. The table has roughly 700,000 clones, 89% seen once. The sample in question was peripheral blood, obtained in a trial of Ad26.COV2.S vaccine versus placebo. These receptors all come from a person aged 18-60 years who received the Ad26.COV2.S COVID-19 vaccine or a placebo.

The chain joins TRBV27 to TRBJ1-1; D might be TRBD1 (5 bases). The germline V and J ends were trimmed by 0 bases and 3 bases, with 11 bases remaining between them. This CDR3 comprises 15 residues. Germline V CDR1 and CDR2: MNHEY, SMNVEV (reference sequence). The DNA of the CDR3 is TGTGCCAGCAGTTTATCGAGGGGACTTTACACTGAAGCTTTCTTT. This encodes CASSLSRGLYTEAFF.

This clone was detected a few times. The chain recombines TRBV18 with TRBJ2-7, with D unclear. Trimming pared 2 bases from V and 2 bases from J, leaving 7 bases between. The CDR3 is made up of 13 amino acids. The germline gives CDR1 KGHSH, CDR2 LQKENI. The CDR3 loop is CASSPGVPYEQYF. The CDR3 DNA is TGTGCCAGCTCACCAGGGGTCCCCTACGAGCAGTACTTC.

The gene calls are TRBV19 and TRBJ1-5; 10 nucleotides align to TRBD1. CDR1 and CDR2 (germline): LNHDA, SQIVND (reference sequence). V shed 7 bases and J 4 bases; nucleotides not matched to a gene: 13. The CDR3 sequence is 17 residues long. The CDR3 loop is CASTPPTGTGVNQPQHF. The CDR3 DNA reads as TGTGCCAGTACCCCGCCGACCGGGACAGGGGTTAATCAGCCCCAGCATTTT.